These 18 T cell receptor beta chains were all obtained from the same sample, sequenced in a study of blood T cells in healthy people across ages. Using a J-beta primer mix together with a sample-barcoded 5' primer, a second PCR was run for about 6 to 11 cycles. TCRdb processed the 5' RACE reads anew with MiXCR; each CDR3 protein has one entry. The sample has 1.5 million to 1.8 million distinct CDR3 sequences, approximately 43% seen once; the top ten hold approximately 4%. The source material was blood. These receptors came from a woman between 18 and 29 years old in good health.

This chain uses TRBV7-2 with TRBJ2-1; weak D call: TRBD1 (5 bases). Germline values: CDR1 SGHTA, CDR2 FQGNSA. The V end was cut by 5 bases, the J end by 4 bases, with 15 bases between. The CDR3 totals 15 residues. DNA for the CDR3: TGTGCCAGCAGCCCCCCGGCTAGGACATACAATGAGCAGTTCTTC. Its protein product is CASSPPARTYNEQFF.

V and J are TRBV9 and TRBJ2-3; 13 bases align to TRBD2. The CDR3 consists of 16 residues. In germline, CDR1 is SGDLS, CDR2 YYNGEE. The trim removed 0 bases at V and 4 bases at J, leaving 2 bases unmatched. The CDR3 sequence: CASSVGTSGSADTQYF. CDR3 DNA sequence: TGTGCCAGCAGCGTAGGGACTAGCGGGAGTGCAGATACGCAGTATTTT.

The CDR3 sequence is CSARGTLGDTQYF. The CDR3 DNA reads TGCAGTGCTAGAGGGACCTTAGGAGATACGCAGTATTTT. The rearrangement links TRBV20-1 to TRBJ2-3; D is uncertain. Trimming took 1 base from V and 5 from J, leaving 10 bases between them. This CDR3 is 13 amino acids long. CDR1 is DFQATT, CDR2 SNEGSKA, per germline (reference sequence).

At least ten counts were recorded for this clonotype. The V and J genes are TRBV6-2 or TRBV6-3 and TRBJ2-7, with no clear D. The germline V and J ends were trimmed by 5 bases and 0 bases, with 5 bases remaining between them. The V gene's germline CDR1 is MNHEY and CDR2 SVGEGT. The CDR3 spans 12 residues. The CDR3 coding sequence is TGTGCCAGCAGTACCAGCTCCTACGAGCAGTACTTC. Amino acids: CASSTSSYEQYF.

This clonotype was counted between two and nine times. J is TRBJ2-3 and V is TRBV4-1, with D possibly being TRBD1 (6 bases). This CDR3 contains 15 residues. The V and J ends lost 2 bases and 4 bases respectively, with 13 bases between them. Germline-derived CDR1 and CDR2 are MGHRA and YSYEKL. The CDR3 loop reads CASSQLGQGSDTQYF. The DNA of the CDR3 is TGCGCCAGCAGCCAACTTGGTCAGGGGTCAGATACGCAGTATTTT.

The CDR3 DNA follows: TGTGCCAGCAGTTACTCGGATGACTTCGGCTATGGCTACACCTTC. Protein: CASSYSDDFGYGYTF. V usage is TRBV6-2 or TRBV6-3 and J usage is TRBJ1-2, with D uncertain. The CDR3 sequence is 15 residues long. Germline-derived CDR1 and CDR2 are MNHEY and SVGEGT. The V and J ends lost 0 bases and 4 bases respectively, with 12 bases between them.

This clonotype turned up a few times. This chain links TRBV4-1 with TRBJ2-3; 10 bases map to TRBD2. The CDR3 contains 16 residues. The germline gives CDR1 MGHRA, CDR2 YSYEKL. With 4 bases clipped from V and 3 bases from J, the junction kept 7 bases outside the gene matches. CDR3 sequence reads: CASSPGTSAPTDTQYF. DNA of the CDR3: TGCGCCAGCAGCCCTGGGACTAGCGCACCTACAGATACGCAGTATTTT.

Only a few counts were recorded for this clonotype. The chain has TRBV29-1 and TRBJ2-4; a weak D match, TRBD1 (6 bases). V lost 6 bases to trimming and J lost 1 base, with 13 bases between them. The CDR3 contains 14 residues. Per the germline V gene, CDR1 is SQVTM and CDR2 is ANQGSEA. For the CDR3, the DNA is TGCAGCGTGAGGGGACACCTGGCCAAAAACATTCAGTACTTC. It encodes CSVRGHLAKNIQYF.

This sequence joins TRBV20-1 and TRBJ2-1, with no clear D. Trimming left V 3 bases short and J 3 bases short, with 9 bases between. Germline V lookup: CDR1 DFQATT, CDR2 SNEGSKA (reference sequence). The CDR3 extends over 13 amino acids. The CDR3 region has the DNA TGCAGTGCTAGTAATGGAGACTACAATGAGCAGTTCTTC. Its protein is CSASNGDYNEQFF.

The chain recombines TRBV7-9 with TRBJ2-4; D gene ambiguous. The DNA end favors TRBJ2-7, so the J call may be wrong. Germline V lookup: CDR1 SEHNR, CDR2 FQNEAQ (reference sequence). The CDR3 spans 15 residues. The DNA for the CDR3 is TGTGCCAGCAGCTTAGCGCCGGGTATCCCCTTCGAGCAGTACTTC. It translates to CASSLAPGIPFEQYF.

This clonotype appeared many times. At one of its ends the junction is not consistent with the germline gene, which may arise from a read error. The CDR3: CASSLGDRRYNEQFF. The CDR3 region has the DNA TGTGCCAGCAGCTTAGGGGACAGAAGATACAATGAGCAGTTCTTC. This chain links TRBV12-3 or TRBV12-4 with TRBJ2-1, with 7 bases that match TRBD1. The CDR3 has 15 residues.

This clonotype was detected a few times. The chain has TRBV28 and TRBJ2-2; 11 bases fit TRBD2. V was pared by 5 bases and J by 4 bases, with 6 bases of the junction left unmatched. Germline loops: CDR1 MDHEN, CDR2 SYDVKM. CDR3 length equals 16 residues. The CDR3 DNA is TGTGCCAGCAGTCCAACTAGCGGGAGTCCCACCGGGGAGCTGTTTTTT. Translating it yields CASSPTSGSPTGELFF.

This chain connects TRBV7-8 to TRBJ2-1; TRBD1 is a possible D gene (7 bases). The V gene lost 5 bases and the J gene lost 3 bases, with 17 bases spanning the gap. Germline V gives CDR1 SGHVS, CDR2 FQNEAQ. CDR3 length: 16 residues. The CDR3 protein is CASSRHAGQHYNEQFF. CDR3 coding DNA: TGTGCCAGCAGCAGACACGCGGGACAGCACTACAATGAGCAGTTCTTC. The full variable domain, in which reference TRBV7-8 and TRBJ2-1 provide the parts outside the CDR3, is GAGVSQSPRYKVAKRGQDVALRCDPISGHVSLFWYQQALGQGPEFLTYFQNEAQLDKSGLPSDRFFAERPEGSVSTLKIQRTQQEDSAVYLCASSRHAGQHYNEQFFGPGTRLTVL.

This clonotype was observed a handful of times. In DNA, the CDR3 is TGCGCCAGCAGCCGGGACGTAGGCACTGAAGCTTTCTTT. Amino acid sequence: CASSRDVGTEAFF. The chain combines TRBV10-1 with TRBJ1-1, with a tentative D call TRBD1 (5 bases). The V gene lost 6 bases and the J gene lost 4 bases, with 12 bases spanning the gap. CDR1 and CDR2 from the germline V gene are WNHNN and SYGVQD (reference sequence). This CDR3 is built from 13 residues.

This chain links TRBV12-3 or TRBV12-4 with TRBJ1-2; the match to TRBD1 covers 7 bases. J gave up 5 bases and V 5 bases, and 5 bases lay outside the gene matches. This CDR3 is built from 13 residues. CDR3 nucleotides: TGTGCCAGCAGTGAGGACAGGTCTTATGGCTACACCTTC. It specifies CASSEDRSYGYTF.

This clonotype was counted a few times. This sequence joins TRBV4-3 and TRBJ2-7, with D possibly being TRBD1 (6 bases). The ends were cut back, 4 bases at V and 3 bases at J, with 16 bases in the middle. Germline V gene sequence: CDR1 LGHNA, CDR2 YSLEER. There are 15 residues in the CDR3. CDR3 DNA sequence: TGCGCCAGCAGCCCCCCATTAAGGGGGAGCTACGAGCAGTACTTC. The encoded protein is CASSPPLRGSYEQYF.

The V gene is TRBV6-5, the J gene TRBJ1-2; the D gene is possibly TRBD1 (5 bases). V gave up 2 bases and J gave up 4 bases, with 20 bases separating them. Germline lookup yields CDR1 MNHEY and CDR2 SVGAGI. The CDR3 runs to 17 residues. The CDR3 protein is CASSYTPRQTRFYGYTF. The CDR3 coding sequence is TGTGCCAGCAGTTACACACCTAGACAGACCAGATTCTATGGCTACACCTTC.

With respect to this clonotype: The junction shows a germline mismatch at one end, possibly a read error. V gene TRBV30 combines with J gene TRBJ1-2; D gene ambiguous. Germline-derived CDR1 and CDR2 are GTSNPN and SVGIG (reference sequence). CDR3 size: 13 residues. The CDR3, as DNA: TGTGCCAGGAGCGAGGGTAGTGCCTATGGCTACACCTTC. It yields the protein CARSEGSAYGYTF.